A single sample gave rise to the 21 T cell receptor beta chains below, sequenced in a study of blood T cell repertoires in COVID-19. Sequenced by immunoSEQ multiplex PCR; TCRdb stores in-frame clones only, minus some. The data hold roughly 60,000 clones, with 70% to 85% observed a single time. Input material: peripheral blood. The source of these receptors is a man in his 60s with acute or convalescent COVID-19.

The chain has TRBV4-1 and TRBJ1-2, with a tentative D call TRBD1 (5 bases). The V and J ends lost 0 bases and 8 bases respectively, with 13 bases between them. Germline assignment: CDR1 MGHRA and CDR2 YSYEKL. CDR3 length: 14 residues. The CDR3 nucleotides read TGCGCCAGCAGCCAAGAAGAACAGGAAAGGGGCTACACCTTC. This sequence encodes CASSQEEQERGYTF.

The CDR3 protein is CASSEGTGGGSPLHF. In DNA form, the CDR3 reads TGTGCCAGCAGTGAGGGAACAGGGGGCGGCTCACCCCTCCACTTT. This chain links TRBV6-4 with TRBJ1-6; 9 bases agree with TRBD1. From germline, CDR1 is MRHNA and CDR2 SNTAGT. The CDR3 spans 15 residues. With 3 bases clipped from V and 10 bases from J, the junction kept 7 bases outside the gene matches.

V and J are TRBV27 and TRBJ2-6, with D uncertain. The CDR3 is 14 residues long. V lost 5 bases, J lost 0 bases, and 5 bases lay in between. Germline assignment: CDR1 MNHEY and CDR2 SMNVEV (reference sequence). CDR3 DNA: TGTGCCAGCAGTCTAGACTCTGGGGCCAACGTCCTGACTTTC. Its protein product is CASSLDSGANVLTF.

This clone has only one observation. This rearrangement joins TRBV4-2 to TRBJ2-7, with 7 bases identical to TRBD2. The CDR3 runs to 15 residues. With 1 base clipped from V and 3 bases from J, the junction kept 6 bases outside the gene matches. The germline V gene has CDR1 LGHNA and CDR2 YNFKEQ. The CDR3 DNA is TGTGCCAGCAGCCAAGGGGGAGGGGACGTCTACGAGCAGTACTTC. Its protein product is CASSQGGGDVYEQYF.

The chain couples TRBV5-1 to TRBJ2-1; 10 bases are a match to TRBD1. Per the germline V gene, CDR1 is SGHRS and CDR2 is YFSETQ. The CDR3 covers 16 residues. Germline trimming cut 4 bases from V and 0 bases from J; bases unmatched to any gene: 4. The CDR3 DNA reads TGCGCCAGCAGCCCATGGGACAGGGGCTCCTACAATGAGCAGTTCTTC. It is translated as CASSPWDRGSYNEQFF.

The V gene is TRBV7-3, the J gene TRBJ2-1, with no clear D. From germline, CDR1 is SGHTA and CDR2 FQGTGA. This CDR3 is 15 amino acids long. Between the trimmed V and J ends, which lost 0 bases and 1 base, there was a span of 7 bases. Written as DNA, the CDR3 is TGTGCCAGCAGCTTAACGCTCGGGTCCTACAATGAGCAGTTCTTC. This gives the protein CASSLTLGSYNEQFF.

The V and J genes are TRBV19 and TRBJ1-2, with 7 bases lining up with TRBD1. V dropped 7 bases and J dropped 8; count of bases not matched to a gene: 13. CDR1 is LNHDA, CDR2 SQIVND, per germline (reference sequence). The CDR3 length is 14 residues. The CDR3 sequence is CASIPRGGGGGYTF. CDR3 coding DNA: TGTGCCAGTATCCCGAGAGGGGGCGGTGGAGGCTACACCTTC.

V and J are TRBV5-1 and TRBJ1-6; the D gene is possibly TRBD1 (5 bases). This CDR3 has 14 residues. Germline values: CDR1 SGHRS, CDR2 YFSETQ. Trimming removed 6 bases at V and 7 bases at J, with 14 bases between. CDR3 loop: CASTPDGGNSPLHF. The CDR3 nucleotides are TGCGCCAGCACCCCGGACGGGGGAAATTCACCCCTCCACTTT.

The rearrangement joins TRBV7-2 to TRBJ2-1; 13 nucleotides match TRBD2. Unmatched junction bases numbered 9, after V lost 3 bases and J lost 10 bases. Germline CDR1 and CDR2: SGHTA and FQGNSA. CDR3 length equals 16 residues. The CDR3 DNA reads as TGTGCCAGCAGCTTGGAGAGGACTAGCGGGGGAGGGGAGCAGTTCTTC. This translates into CASSLERTSGGGEQFF.

This clone came up once. This chain connects TRBV7-3 to TRBJ2-7, with 10 positions matching TRBD1. The CDR3 spans 13 residues. V gave up 5 bases and J gave up 5 bases; unmatched junction bases: 3. Germline V gives CDR1 SGHTA, CDR2 FQGTGA. This chain's CDR3 is CASSPGQGDEQYF. The CDR3 DNA reads as TGTGCCAGCAGCCCCGGACAGGGGGACGAGCAGTACTTC.

This rearrangement joins TRBV7-6 to TRBJ1-1; possible D gene TRBD1, 6 bases. Germline V gene data show CDR1 as SGHVS and CDR2 as FNYEAQ. V lost 3 bases and J 8 bases, leaving 10 bases between the germline ends. The CDR3 totals 12 residues. This chain's CDR3 is CASSFQGTEAFF. The CDR3 DNA reads as TGTGCCAGCAGCTTCCAGGGGACCGAAGCTTTCTTT. Full variable domain (remainder filled in from reference TRBV7-6 and TRBJ1-1): GAGVSQSPRYKVTKRGQDVALRCDPISGHVSLYWYRQALGQGPEFLTYFNYEAQQDKSGLPNDRFSAERPEGSISTLTIQRTEQRDSAMYRCASSFQGTEAFFGQGTRLTVV.

The J gene is TRBJ1-5, the V gene TRBV6-5; D gene unclear. Trimming cost V 8 bases and J 0 bases, with 11 bases left between them. Germline CDR1 is MNHEY and CDR2 is SVGAGI. CDR3 length: 14 residues. CDR3 nucleotide sequence: TGTGCCAGCGCCCGGGGTACTAGCAATCAGCCCCAGCATTTT. Translation gives CASARGTSNQPQHF.

This chain links TRBV7-2 with TRBJ2-7, with TRBD2 matching over 13 bases. This CDR3 is 16 amino acids long. The germline V gene has CDR1 SGHTA and CDR2 FQGNSA. J gave up 4 bases and V 1 base, and 4 bases lay outside the gene matches. CDR3 nucleotide sequence: TGTGCCAGCAGCTTAGGCGGGACTAGCGGGGTATACGAGCAGTACTTC. This sequence encodes CASSLGGTSGVYEQYF.

The CDR3 loop reads CASNPGQGADSPLHF. For the CDR3, the DNA is TGTGCCAGCAATCCGGGACAGGGGGCGGATTCACCCCTCCACTTT. The chain is built from TRBV9 and TRBJ1-6, with 12 bases aligning to TRBD1. The J segment lost 8 bases and the V segment lost 6 bases, leaving 6 bases of the junction unmatched. The CDR3 runs to 15 residues. Germline V gene data show CDR1 as SGDLS and CDR2 as YYNGEE.

The J gene is TRBJ1-1, the V gene TRBV30; D is perhaps TRBD1 (6 bases). The germline V and J ends were trimmed by 2 bases and 7 bases, with 17 bases remaining between them. This CDR3 is built from 14 residues. Germline V gives CDR1 GTSNPN, CDR2 SVGIG (reference sequence). In DNA, the CDR3 is TGTGCCTGGAGTCAAAAACAGGGTAGGGTTGAAGCTTTCTTT. Translation gives CAWSQKQGRVEAFF.

The gene calls are TRBV30 and TRBJ1-2; D gene uncertain. V lost 1 base and J 5 bases, leaving 20 bases between the germline ends. CDR1 is GTSNPN and CDR2 is SVGIG in the germline V gene (reference sequence). This CDR3 is built from 16 residues. The DNA of the CDR3 is TGTGCCTGGAGTGATGGGCAGCTCCCGCCCTTTTATGGCTACACCTTC. Translating gives CAWSDGQLPPFYGYTF.

V gene TRBV30 combines with J gene TRBJ1-2; the D gene is possibly TRBD1 (5 bases). Deletions cut 6 bases from V and 5 bases from J, with 22 bases between. Germline CDR1 reads GTSNPN; CDR2 reads SVGIG (reference sequence). The CDR3 sequence is 15 residues long. CDR3 in DNA: TGTGCCTGCAGAGCCCGGGGCAGGGCGGGATATGGCTACACCTTC. This encodes CACRARGRAGYGYTF.

The chain has TRBV30 and TRBJ1-2; TRBD1 aligns across 9 bases. V dropped 2 bases and J dropped 3; count of bases not matched to a gene: 10. Germline V lookup: CDR1 GTSNPN, CDR2 SVGIG (reference sequence). This CDR3 spans 16 amino acids. For the CDR3, the DNA is TGTGCCTGGAGTCCATCATTGGGACAGGGTTACTATGGCTACACCTTC. It encodes CAWSPSLGQGYYGYTF.

This rearrangement joins TRBV5-4 to TRBJ2-6, with TRBD2 identical over 7 bases. CDR3 length: 16 residues. Trimming removed 5 bases from V and 1 base from J; junction bases left unmatched: 6. Germline V lookup: CDR1 SGHNT, CDR2 YYREEE (reference sequence). The CDR3 is CASRRGLRSGANVLTF. CDR3 DNA: TGTGCCAGCAGGCGGGGGTTAAGGTCTGGGGCCAACGTCCTGACTTTC.

J is TRBJ1-4 and V is TRBV5-8; 10 nucleotides match TRBD1. The CDR3 loop spans 14 amino acids. Germline CDR1 reads SGHTS; CDR2 reads YDEGEE. V shed 3 bases, J shed 8 bases, and the junction held 4 bases outside the gene matches. The CDR3, as DNA: TGTGCCAGCAGCTCGCGGACAGGGGGGGAAAAACTGTTTTTT. It specifies CASSSRTGGEKLFF.

This rearrangement joins TRBV15 to TRBJ2-3; D possibly corresponds to TRBD2 (6 bases). There are 13 residues in the CDR3. V was pared by 0 bases and J by 5 bases, with 6 bases between. Germline CDR1 is LNHNV and CDR2 is YYDKDF (reference sequence). CDR3 bases: TGTGCCACCAGCAGAGATAGCGGAGATACGCAGTATTTT. Its translation: CATSRDSGDTQYF.